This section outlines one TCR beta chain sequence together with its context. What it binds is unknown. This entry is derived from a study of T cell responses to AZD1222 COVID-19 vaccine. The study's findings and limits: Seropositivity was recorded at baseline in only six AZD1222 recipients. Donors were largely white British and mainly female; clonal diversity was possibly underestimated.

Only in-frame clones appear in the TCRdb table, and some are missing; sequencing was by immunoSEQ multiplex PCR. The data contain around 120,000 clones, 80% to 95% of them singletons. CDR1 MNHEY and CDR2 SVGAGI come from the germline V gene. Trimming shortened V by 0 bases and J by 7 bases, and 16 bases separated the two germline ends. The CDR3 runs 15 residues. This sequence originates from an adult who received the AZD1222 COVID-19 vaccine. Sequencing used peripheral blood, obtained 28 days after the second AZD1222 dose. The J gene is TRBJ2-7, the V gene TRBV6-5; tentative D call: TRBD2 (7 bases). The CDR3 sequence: CASSYSAGERGEQYF. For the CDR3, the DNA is TGTGCCAGCAGTTACTCGGCGGGGGAAAGGGGGGAGCAGTACTTC.